The rows below give T cell receptor beta chains drawn from one sample of a study of OX40 agonist ivuxolimab in advanced cancers. Clones were read by immunoSEQ multiplex PCR, and TCRdb kept only the in-frame ones, dropping some. The data show some 110,000 clones, with 85% to 95% seen just once and 0.15% to 0.17% held by the top ten. This sample comprised CD4+ or CD8+ T cells sorted from blood, obtained in a trial of the OX40 agonist ivuxolimab. Every receptor here comes from an adult with an advanced solid tumor such as melanoma, head and neck, liver or kidney cancer. Both conserved end residues are part of each CDR3. Each record gives: D gene, clone size, J gene, V gene, CDR3 DNA, CDR3 protein. D genes are given only for firm matches. The listing skips clone size in some rows; elsewhere it reads once, few, many or a size class.

>TRBD2|.|TRBJ2-7|TRBV10-3
TGTGCCATCGGGCTAGCGGGAGGTTACGAGCAGTACTTC
CAIGLAGGYEQYF
>.|.|TRBJ2-3|TRBV5-1
TGCGCCAGCAGCTTGCACAGGGATTCTTTCACAGATACGCAGTATTTT
CASSLHRDSFTDTQYF
>.|.|TRBJ2-1|TRBV7-6
TGTGCCAGCAGCTTCCCGGCAGCGGAGTTCTTC
CASSFPAAEFF
>.|.|TRBJ2-3|TRBV7-9
TGTGCCAGCAGCTTAGCGCTGACATCCGATACGCAGTATTTT
CASSLALTSDTQYF
>TRBD2|.|TRBJ2-7|TRBV10-3
TGTGCCATCAGTGAGAAAGCGGGGGCTTCCTACGAGCAGTACTTC
CAISEKAGASYEQYF
>.|.|TRBJ1-1|TRBV28
TGTGCCAGTATAAGAGGGGATGCCACTGAAGCTTTCTTT
CASIRGDATEAFF
>TRBD1|.|TRBJ1-5|TRBV5-5
TGTGCCAGCAGCTCGGTGGTGGGACAGGGGGCTCAGCCCCAGCATTTT
CASSSVVGQGAQPQHF
>TRBD1|.|TRBJ2-3|TRBV5-4
TGTGCCAGCAGCTTGACAGGGGGCAGCACAGATACGCAGTATTTT
CASSLTGGSTDTQYF
>.|.|TRBJ2-5|TRBV20-1
TGCAGTGCTAGCGACCGCGAGACCCAGTACTTC
CSASDRETQYF
>.|.|TRBJ2-1|TRBV19
TGTGCCAGTAGCCGCGAGGGGGGGAGAATCAATGAGCAGTTCTTC
CASSREGGRINEQFF
>.|.|TRBJ2-3|TRBV2
TGTGCCACCACCCGGACTGCTCTGCGCACAGATACGCAGTATTTT
CATTRTALRTDTQYF
>TRBD1|.|TRBJ1-4|TRBV18
TGTGCCAGCTCACCCCACAGGGGGCGGAATGAAAAACTGTTTTTT
CASSPHRGRNEKLFF
>.|.|TRBJ1-1|TRBV7-6
TGTGCCAGCAGCTTAAATCGGAGGGACACTGAAGCTTTCTTT
CASSLNRRDTEAFF
>.|.|TRBJ2-7|TRBV7-2
TGTGCCAGCAGCCCGGCCCCCGCAGGGCGCGAGCAGTACTTC
CASSPAPAGREQYF
>TRBD1|.|TRBJ1-3|TRBV4-2
TGTGCCAGCAGCCTAGGACAGGGAGCGTCTGGAAACACCATATATTTT
CASSLGQGASGNTIYF
>.|.|TRBJ2-1|TRBV19
TGTGCCAGTAGTATAGTAGTTTCCGGACGCCGGCAATTCTTC
CASSIVVSGRRQFF
>TRBD2|once|TRBJ2-7|TRBV28
TGTGCCAGTGCCATTCCGCGGGGGGGGTACGAGCAGTACTTC
CASAIPRGGYEQYF
>TRBD2|.|TRBJ2-5|TRBV28
TGTGCCAGCAGTTTAGAGGGACTAGGAAACCAAGAGACCCAGTACTTC
CASSLEGLGNQETQYF
>TRBD2|.|TRBJ2-5|TRBV5-4
TGTGCCAGCAGCTTGGCGTCTAGCGGGGACTGGGAGACCCAGTACTTC
CASSLASSGDWETQYF
>.|.|TRBJ1-4|TRBV7-8
TGTGCCTCCCGAGGGACAACTAATGAAAAACTGTTTTTT
CASRGTTNEKLFF
>TRBD1|.|TRBJ2-2|TRBV11-2
TGTGCCAGCAGCAAGTCCAGGGGGCGACCGAACACCGGGGAGCTGTTTTTT
CASSKSRGRPNTGELFF
>TRBD1|.|TRBJ1-2|TRBV11-2
TGTGCCAGCAGCGCCCGGACAGGACCTATCTTC
CASSARTGPIF
>.|.|TRBJ1-5|TRBV5-1
TGCGCCAGCAGCTTGGAAGCAGGGAATCAGCCCCAGCATTTT
CASSLEAGNQPQHF
>.|.|TRBJ2-7|TRBV7-2
TGTGCCAGCAGCGGGGGGGCCGGGACGGCGAGCTACGAGCAGTACTTC
CASSGGAGTASYEQYF
>TRBD1|.|TRBJ2-7|TRBV6-6
TGTGCCAGCGGTAGAGGGGGCGACGAGCAGTACTTC
CASGRGGDEQYF
>.|.|TRBJ2-7|TRBV29-1
TGCAGCGTTACGACGGATTTCCCCTACGAGCAGTACTTC
CSVTTDFPYEQYF
>TRBD1|few|TRBJ1-2|TRBV27
TGTGCCAGCAGTGTAACCGGGACAGGGCGGACTAACTATGGCTACACCTTC
CASSVTGTGRTNYGYTF
>.|few|TRBJ1-5|TRBV7-9
TGTGCCAGCAGCTTAGGGGATACGGGCAATCAGCCCCAGCATTTT
CASSLGDTGNQPQHF
>TRBD1|.|TRBJ1-1|TRBV11-2
TGTGCCAGCAGCTCCGGACAGGCGGGTGGCACTGAAGCTTTCTTT
CASSSGQAGGTEAFF
>TRBD1|.|TRBJ2-7|TRBV19
TGTGCCAGTAGTCCGTCCCCGGGACAGGGGCGCTACGAGCAGTACTTC
CASSPSPGQGRYEQYF
>.|.|TRBJ2-7|TRBV7-9
TGTGCCAGCAGCTTAGTCCAGGCCTACGAGCAGTACTTC
CASSLVQAYEQYF
>.|.|TRBJ1-2|TRBV6-1
TGTGCCAGCAGTGAATGGACGGTGGCGGGTGGCTACACCTTC
CASSEWTVAGGYTF
>.|.|TRBJ2-1|TRBV7-2
TGTGCCAGCAGCCGGGGACTCCCGTCCAATGAGCAGTTCTTC
CASSRGLPSNEQFF
>TRBD1|.|TRBJ2-2|TRBV11-3
TGTGCCAGCAGCAACCAGGGGGCCGGCACCGGGGAGCTGTTTTTT
CASSNQGAGTGELFF
>.|.|TRBJ1-1|TRBV5-8
TGTGCCAGCAGCCCAGGGACGGTAAACACTGAAGCTTTCTTT
CASSPGTVNTEAFF
>.|.|TRBJ1-1|TRBV18
TGTGCCAGCTCACCGTTACCTATGAACACTGAAGCTTTCTTT
CASSPLPMNTEAFF
>.|.|TRBJ2-2|TRBV11-2
TGTGCCAGCAGCTTAGACGTCGGGGAGCTGTTTTTT
CASSLDVGELFF
>TRBD1|.|TRBJ2-2|TRBV6-5
TGTGCCAGCAGTTCACAGGGGCACCGGAACACCGGGGAGCTGTTTTTT
CASSSQGHRNTGELFF
>TRBD1|.|TRBJ2-4|TRBV19
TGTGCCAGTAGTTCGACAGGGCCAGCCAAAAACATTCAGTACTTC
CASSSTGPAKNIQYF
>TRBD1|.|TRBJ1-2|TRBV5-4
TGTGCCAGCAGCTTCGGGACAGTAGCTAACTATGGCTACACCTTC
CASSFGTVANYGYTF
>TRBD1|.|TRBJ1-4|TRBV6-1
TGTGCCAGCAGTTCGGCCGGGACAGGGACCGAAAAACTGTTTTTT
CASSSAGTGTEKLFF
>.|.|TRBJ2-5|TRBV5-6
TGTGCCAGCAGCTTGGGTCGTTCGTGGGAAAAAGAGACCCAGTACTTC
CASSLGRSWEKETQYF
>.|.|TRBJ2-3|TRBV5-5
TGTGCCAGCGTCCCGACCAGCCGAATTGGCGCAGATACGCAGTATTTT
CASVPTSRIGADTQYF
>.|.|TRBJ2-7|TRBV6-5
TGTGCCAGCAGTACGGGCCCGGGATACTCCTACGAGCAGTACTTC
CASSTGPGYSYEQYF
>.|many|TRBJ1-2|TRBV5-4
TGTGCCAGCAGCCACCGGGGAGCAGGGCGCTATGGCTACACCTTC
CASSHRGAGRYGYTF